These 3 T cell receptor beta chains were all obtained from the same sample, sequenced in a study of blood T cell repertoires in COVID-19. This table comes from immunoSEQ multiplex PCR, and its TCRdb copy is limited to in-frame clones, with some not included. The top ten clones hold about 1.2% of a sample with about 380,000 clones, roughly 77% of them seen once. The sequencing sample was made of peripheral blood. These receptors were collected from a human donor with acute or convalescent COVID-19. The donor label of this sample is uncertain.

The rearrangement joins TRBV18 to TRBJ2-1; 8 positions match TRBD2. There are 16 residues in the CDR3. Germline V CDR1 and CDR2: KGHSH, LQKENI. With 4 bases clipped from V and 9 bases from J, the junction kept 14 bases outside the gene matches. The CDR3 DNA sequence: TGTGCCAGCTCACTCCCGGGACTAGGCCGGCTCTCTGAGCAGTTCTTC. Amino acids: CASSLPGLGRLSEQFF.

The CDR3 sequence is CASSLNRGGGTEAFF. Here the CDR3 DNA reads TGTGCCAGCAGCTTAAATCGGGGAGGGGGGACTGAAGCTTTCTTT. The V and J genes are TRBV11-2 and TRBJ1-1; tentatively, D is TRBD1 (6 bases). Germline lookup yields CDR1 SGHAT and CDR2 FQNNGV. The V end was cut by 2 bases, the J end by 5 bases, with 15 bases between. The CDR3 extends over 15 amino acids. Drawing the rest from reference TRBV11-2 and TRBJ1-1, the complete variable domain is EAGVAQSPRYKIIEKRQSVAFWCNPISGHATLYWYQQILGQGPKLLIQFQNNGVVDDSQLPKDRFSAERLKGVDSTLKIQPAKLEDSAVYLCASSLNRGGGTEAFFGQGTRLTVV.

This clone showed up just once. This rearrangement joins TRBV6-6 to TRBJ1-6; 7 bases fit TRBD1. Trimming at V came to 5 bases and at J to 7 bases, leaving 5 bases not matched to a gene. Germline assignment: CDR1 MNHNY and CDR2 SVGAGI (reference sequence). The CDR3 covers 14 residues. The CDR3 DNA sequence: TGTGCCAGCAGTACGGGGACAGCCAATTCACCCCTCCACTTT. It translates to CASSTGTANSPLHF.